The 30 T cell receptor beta chains given below trace back to one sample, sequenced in a study of patients and donors after allogeneic stem cell transplantation. TCRdb used MiXCR to reprocess the RT-PCR reads, holding one entry per CDR3 protein. The data contain about 400,000 distinct CDR3 sequences, under 20% of them singletons. Sequencing used blood, either unsorted or a sorted T cell fraction (not recorded which). The source is a human donor who was either an allogeneic HSCT recipient or a stem cell or donor lymphocyte infusion donor (not recorded which). It is not recorded whose cells these are; they may come from a transplant donor.

This chain uses TRBV2 with TRBJ2-3; D is ambiguous. The CDR3 runs 15 residues. Trimming cost V 1 base and J 0 bases, with 8 bases left between them. Germline V CDR1 and CDR2: SNHLY, FYNNEI. The CDR3 bases are TGTGCCAGCAGTGAAGGGGCAGACAGCACAGATACGCAGTATTTT. It translates to CASSEGADSTDTQYF.

The chain has TRBV25-1 and TRBJ2-2, with D tentatively TRBD1 (5 bases). This CDR3 region has 13 residues. Between the trimmed V and J ends, which lost 1 base and 6 bases, there was a span of 6 bases. Germline V gene data show CDR1 as MGHDK and CDR2 as SYGVNS. The CDR3 here is CASSELTAGELFF. The DNA for the CDR3 is TGTGCCAGCAGTGAATTGACAGCCGGGGAGCTGTTTTTT.

This clonotype has just a few counts. This rearrangement joins TRBV4-2 to TRBJ1-6; TRBD1 is a possible D gene (5 bases). Trimming took 3 bases from V and 6 from J, leaving 21 bases between them. Looked up from germline, CDR1 is LGHNA and CDR2 is YNFKEQ. The CDR3 is 18 amino acids. The CDR3 DNA is TGTGCCAGCAGCCACCCAAGGCGCGGGGGGGAACTTAATTCACCCCTCCACTTT. Amino acids: CASSHPRRGGELNSPLHF.

The J gene is TRBJ2-2, the V gene TRBV7-8, with 7 bases identical to TRBD2. The CDR3 totals 14 residues. CDR1 and CDR2 from the germline V gene are SGHVS and FQNEAQ. V trimming: 3 bases; J trimming: 4 bases; junction bases outside the gene matches: 2. CDR3 DNA sequence: TGTGCCAGCAGCTTGGGGAGGGTCACCGGGGAGCTGTTTTTT. This encodes CASSLGRVTGELFF.

This chain connects TRBV5-6 to TRBJ1-1; TRBD1 matches 7 bases. This CDR3 has 13 amino acids. Germline values: CDR1 SGHDT, CDR2 YYEEEE. V dropped 2 bases and J dropped 6; count of bases not matched to a gene: 4. CDR3 sequence reads: CASSLTGTAEAFF. In DNA form, the CDR3 reads TGTGCCAGCAGCTTAACCGGGACAGCTGAAGCTTTCTTT.

The V gene is TRBV7-2, the J gene TRBJ1-4; TRBD1 matches 7 bases. Germline loops: CDR1 SGHTA, CDR2 FQGNSA. V lost 5 bases and J lost 6; bases outside the gene matches: 15. The CDR3 runs to 17 residues. CDR3 loop: CASSIYLRQGGDEKLFF. The CDR3 DNA reads TGTGCCAGCAGCATATATTTGCGACAGGGAGGTGATGAAAAACTGTTTTTT.

CDR3 DNA: TGCAGCGTTGAAAGGACTGAGAGTTACGAGCAGTACTTC. Protein: CSVERTESYEQYF. V gene TRBV29-1 combines with J gene TRBJ2-7, with D maybe TRBD2 (5 bases). Between the trimmed V and J ends, which lost 2 bases and 4 bases, there was a span of 12 bases. Germline V gene sequence: CDR1 SQVTM, CDR2 ANQGSEA. The CDR3 is 13 amino acids.

The V call is TRBV5-5, the J call TRBJ1-4; tentative D call: TRBD1 (5 bases). The ends were cut back, 0 bases at V and 7 bases at J, with 10 bases in the middle. CDR1 is SGHKS and CDR2 is YYEKEE in the germline V gene (reference sequence). This CDR3 has 14 amino acids. CDR3 protein: CASSLETVGEKLFF. DNA for the CDR3: TGTGCCAGCAGCTTGGAGACAGTGGGTGAAAAACTGTTTTTT.

This clonotype was seen a handful of times. CDR3 in DNA: TGCAGTGCTAGAGATCGCGGAACTAGCGGGGGGTTGATGTATGAGCAGTTCTTC. The encoded protein is CSARDRGTSGGLMYEQFF. The gene calls are TRBV20-1 and TRBJ2-1; TRBD2 matches at 12 bases. CDR1 DFQATT and CDR2 SNEGSKA come from the germline V gene (reference sequence). The V gene end was trimmed by 0 bases and the J gene end by 8 bases; junction bases not matched to a gene: 14. This CDR3 has 18 residues.

The V gene is TRBV4-3, the J gene TRBJ2-7; D unclear. Trimming removed 2 bases from V and 2 bases from J, with 10 bases in between. Germline lookup yields CDR1 LGHNA and CDR2 YSLEER. The length of the CDR3 is 14 residues. CDR3 amino acids: CASSQISHTYEQYF. For the CDR3, the DNA is TGCGCCAGCAGCCAAATCTCTCATACCTACGAGCAGTACTTC.

This clonotype has just a few counts. The chain carries TRBV7-9 and TRBJ2-1; the match to TRBD2 covers 16 bases. The CDR3 loop spans 15 amino acids. The germline V gene encodes CDR1 SEHNR and CDR2 FQNEAQ (reference sequence). V lost 3 bases to trimming and J lost 10 bases; unmatched junction nucleotides: 3. CDR3 residues: CASSLGTSGRDEQFF. CDR3 in DNA: TGTGCCAGCAGCTTGGGGACTAGCGGGAGGGACGAGCAGTTCTTC.

The chain joins TRBV4-1 to TRBJ2-3, with D perhaps TRBD1 or TRBD2 (5 bases each). Germline V gene data show CDR1 as MGHRA and CDR2 as YSYEKL. With 6 bases removed from V and 0 bases from J, the gap between germline ends came to 13 bases. This CDR3 has 15 residues. This CDR3 is CASRWERGSTDTQYF. In nucleotides, the CDR3 is TGCGCCAGCAGATGGGAGAGGGGAAGCACAGATACGCAGTATTTT.

This clonotype appeared many times. J is TRBJ1-5 and V is TRBV7-9, with D possibly TRBD1 on 6 matching bases. V lost 3 bases and J 1 base, leaving 10 bases between the germline ends. The V gene's germline CDR1 is SEHNR and CDR2 FQNEAQ (reference sequence). The CDR3 runs to 15 residues. The CDR3 spells CASSFGGRSNQPQHF. The CDR3, as DNA: TGTGCCAGCAGCTTTGGGGGGCGGAGCAATCAGCCCCAGCATTTT.

The CDR3 sequence: CASSTTGGPQETQYF. For the CDR3, the DNA is TGTGCCAGCAGCACAACGGGAGGGCCACAAGAGACCCAGTACTTC. This rearrangement joins TRBV14 to TRBJ2-5; 8 bases line up with TRBD2. This CDR3 has 15 residues. The germline V gene has CDR1 SGHDN and CDR2 FVKESK. The junction had 7 bases not matched to a gene; V was cut back by 5 bases and J by 2 bases.

This chain connects TRBV27 to TRBJ2-7; the D call may be TRBD1 or TRBD2 (6 bases each). CDR1 is MNHEY, CDR2 SMNVEV, per germline (reference sequence). The V end lost 0 bases, the J end lost 9 bases, and 24 bases lay between the germline ends. This CDR3 has 17 residues. CDR3 sequence reads: CASSLSGGTHLNLGQYF. The CDR3 nucleotides are TGTGCCAGCAGTTTATCCGGCGGGACACATCTTAACCTTGGGCAGTACTTC.

This clonotype was observed a handful of times. This chain connects TRBV28 to TRBJ2-7, with 7 positions matching TRBD2. The germline CDR1 and CDR2 sequences are MDHEN and SYDVKM. V dropped 5 bases and J dropped 4; count of bases not matched to a gene: 8. This CDR3 is 14 amino acids long. CDR3 coding DNA: TGTGCCAGCAGTCCTCTTGGGGAGGGGTACGAGCAGTACTTC. Its translation is CASSPLGEGYEQYF.

This clonotype was found a few times. The chain joins TRBV4-3 to TRBJ2-4, with D tentatively TRBD2 (5 bases). V was clipped by 0 bases and J by 8 bases, with 8 bases between them. There are 13 residues in the CDR3. CDR1 and CDR2 from the germline V gene are LGHNA and YSLEER. The CDR3 nucleotides are TGCGCCAGCAGCCAAGAGACGGAGGACATTCAGTACTTC. This sequence encodes CASSQETEDIQYF.

This clonotype was counted between two and nine times. The chain employs TRBV19 and TRBJ2-2; D call uncertain. Trimming shortened V by 7 bases and J by 4 bases, and 13 bases separated the two germline ends. Germline V gives CDR1 LNHDA, CDR2 SQIVND (reference sequence). The CDR3 totals 14 residues. CDR3 nucleotides: TGTGCCAGTAACCCTCTGTGGGGCACCGGGGAGCTGTTTTTT. Protein sequence: CASNPLWGTGELFF.

A few counts support this clonotype. The genes are TRBV5-6 and TRBJ2-3; 10 bases match TRBD2. The V segment lost 0 bases and the J segment 4 bases; nucleotides outside the gene matches: 5. The CDR3 is 16 amino acids. CDR1 is SGHDT and CDR2 is YYEEEE in the germline V gene. This CDR3 is CASSLVLAGAADTQYF. DNA for the CDR3: TGTGCCAGCAGCTTGGTGCTAGCGGGAGCCGCAGATACGCAGTATTTT. Together with reference TRBV5-6 and TRBJ2-3, the CDR3 gives the full variable domain: DAGVTQSPTHLIKTRGQQVTLRCSPKSGHDTVSWYQQALGQGPQFIFQYYEEEERQRGNFPDRFSGHQFPNYSSELNVNALLLGDSALYLCASSLVLAGAADTQYFGPGTRLTVL.

This clonotype was recorded at least ten times. The chain carries TRBV7-8 and TRBJ2-2, with 7 bases lining up with TRBD1. Germline CDR1 is SGHVS and CDR2 is FQNEAQ. Trimming at V came to 3 bases and at J to 0 bases, leaving 4 bases not matched to a gene. This CDR3 spans 16 amino acids. CDR3 sequence reads: CASSFGDRSNTGELFF. Here the CDR3 DNA reads TGTGCCAGCAGCTTCGGGGACAGATCGAACACCGGGGAGCTGTTTTTT.

This clonotype was seen more than once but under ten times. The rearrangement links TRBV24-1 to TRBJ2-2, with 10 bases lining up with TRBD2. This CDR3 region has 20 residues. V lost 0 bases, J lost 4 bases, and 13 bases stayed unmatched. Germline V CDR1 and CDR2: KGHDR, SFDVKD. CDR3 amino acids: CATSDLRRVGLAGVTGELFF. The CDR3 DNA reads as TGTGCCACCAGTGATTTGAGGAGGGTAGGCCTAGCGGGAGTCACCGGGGAGCTGTTTTTT.

The rearrangement uses TRBV4-2 and TRBJ1-5; D is undetermined. The length of the CDR3 is 15 residues. Germline assignment: CDR1 LGHNA and CDR2 YNFKEQ. V lost 0 bases and J 4 bases, leaving 10 bases between the germline ends. The CDR3 region is CASSQDGTVNQPQHF. In nucleotides, the CDR3 is TGTGCCAGCAGCCAAGATGGAACAGTAAATCAGCCCCAGCATTTT.

This clonotype was counted only a few times. The chain employs TRBV9 and TRBJ2-3; perhaps TRBD2 as D (7 bases). The length of the CDR3 is 16 residues. The V end lost 0 bases, the J end lost 4 bases, and 15 bases lay between the germline ends. Germline lookup yields CDR1 SGDLS and CDR2 YYNGEE. Here the CDR3 DNA reads TGTGCCAGCAGCGTAGCTACGGGGGGCGCCTCAGATACGCAGTATTTT. Amino acid sequence: CASSVATGGASDTQYF.

This clonotype was recorded at least ten times. The V call is TRBV5-1, the J call TRBJ2-1, with 14 bases aligning to TRBD2. The CDR3 is 16 residues long. Germline values: CDR1 SGHRS, CDR2 YFSETQ. V was clipped by 5 bases and J by 8 bases; unmatched bases: 9. The CDR3 bases are TGCGCCAGCAGGGTAGGCTCGGGACTAGCGGGAGATGAGCAGTTCTTC. Residues: CASRVGSGLAGDEQFF.

The chain has TRBV29-1 and TRBJ1-1, with D unclear. This CDR3 region has 12 residues. From germline, CDR1 is SQVTM and CDR2 ANQGSEA. Trimming pared 4 bases from V and 0 bases from J, leaving 6 bases between. CDR3 in amino acids: CSVGALNTEAFF. As DNA, the CDR3 is TGCAGCGTTGGGGCCCTGAACACTGAAGCTTTCTTT.

Concerning this clonotype: The missing conserved phenylalanine or tryptophan at the end of this CDR3 makes a read error likely. The chain links TRBV29-1 to TRBJ2-5, with a weak D call TRBD1 (6 bases). This CDR3 region has 13 residues. Per germline, CDR1 SQVTM and CDR2 ANQGSEA. V lost 2 bases and J 5 bases, leaving 12 bases between the germline ends. CDR3 loop: CSVEQGSVETQYL. For the CDR3, the DNA is TGCAGCGTTGAACAGGGGTCGGTGGAGACCCAGTACCTC.

The V and J genes are TRBV5-1 and TRBJ2-7, with D maybe TRBD2 (6 bases). The CDR3 has 15 residues. Trimming removed 1 base at V and 0 bases at J, with 11 bases between. Per the germline V gene, CDR1 is SGHRS and CDR2 is YFSETQ. This chain's CDR3 is CASSLSGSPSYEQYF. In nucleotides, the CDR3 is TGCGCCAGCAGCTTGTCCGGGAGCCCCTCCTACGAGCAGTACTTC.

This clonotype was observed many times. One end of the junction varies from germline; a read error may be responsible. The CDR3 reads CASSLAGGSYEQYF. Here the CDR3 DNA reads TGTGCCAGCAGCTTAGCGGGAGGCTCCTACGAGCAGTACTTC. The V gene is TRBV12-3 or TRBV12-4, the J gene TRBJ2-7; 10 bases line up with TRBD2. The CDR3 loop spans 14 amino acids.

The sample holds a few counts of this clonotype. The CDR3 here is CSAREIAGVETQYF. The CDR3 coding sequence is TGCAGTGCTAGAGAGATAGCGGGAGTAGAGACCCAGTACTTC. V usage is TRBV20-1 and J usage is TRBJ2-5, with 9 bases lining up with TRBD2. CDR1 is DFQATT, CDR2 SNEGSKA, per germline (reference sequence). V was pared by 0 bases and J by 4 bases, with 3 bases of the junction left unmatched. This CDR3 spans 14 amino acids.

The rearrangement joins TRBV11-2 to TRBJ2-7; the D is unclear. Trimming cost V 2 bases and J 0 bases, with 8 bases left between them. This CDR3 region has 14 residues. Germline CDR1 is SGHAT and CDR2 is FQNNGV. In nucleotides, the CDR3 is TGTGCCAGCAGCTTACTCCGGAACTCCTACGAGCAGTACTTC. As protein: CASSLLRNSYEQYF.